This TCR beta chain came from a study of blood T cells in healthy people across ages. Donors ranged from roughly 6 to 100 years old and were healthy Caucasians in Russia. Together with a sample-barcoded 5' primer, a J-beta primer mix was included in a second PCR lasting about 6 to 11 cycles. TCRdb processed the 5' RACE reads anew with MiXCR; each CDR3 protein has one entry. The table shows hundreds of thousands of distinct CDR3 sequences, with around 28% occurring only once. Note on this clonotype: Antigen unknown. The junction departs from germline at one end; a sequencing error may be responsible.

Findings of the study overall: Naive CD4+ cell counts and diversity both ran higher in long-lived than in aged donors.

Germline V lookup: CDR1 SGHDN, CDR2 FVKESK. The CDR3 length is 14 residues. The material sequenced was blood. This receptor was identified in a woman aged 80 or older in good health. The rearrangement uses TRBV14 and TRBJ1-2; D may be TRBD1 (6 bases). The CDR3 here is CTSSQDTGHYGYTF. The CDR3 nucleotides read TGTACCAGCAGCCAAGATACAGGGCACTATGGCTACACCTTC.